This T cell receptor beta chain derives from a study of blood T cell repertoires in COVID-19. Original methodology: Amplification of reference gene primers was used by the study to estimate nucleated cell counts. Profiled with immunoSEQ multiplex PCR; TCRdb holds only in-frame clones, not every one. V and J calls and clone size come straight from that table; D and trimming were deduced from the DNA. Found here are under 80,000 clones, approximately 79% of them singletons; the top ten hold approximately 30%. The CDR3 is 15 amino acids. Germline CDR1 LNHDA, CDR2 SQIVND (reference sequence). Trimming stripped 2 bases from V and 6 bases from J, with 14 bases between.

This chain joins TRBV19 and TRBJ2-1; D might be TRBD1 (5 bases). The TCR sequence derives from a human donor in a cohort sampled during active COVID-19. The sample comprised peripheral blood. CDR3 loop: CASSISEKGRNEQFF. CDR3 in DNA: TGTGCCAGTAGTATAAGTGAAAAGGGGCGCAATGAGCAGTTCTTC.